This T cell receptor beta chain appears in the sequencing data of a study of cytomegalovirus exposure and HLA in healthy donors (TCRdb year 2017). For the study in its entirety: A later analysis indicated that the 120 or so validation repertoires were generated on the platform also employed for the approximately 670 repertoires of the first cohort. In addition to the first cohort of around 670 subjects, a separate validation cohort of 130 or so different subjects was used. The study aimed to test whether cataloging public T cell receptors could reveal signatures of past pathogen exposure. To predict cytomegalovirus infection status, the study brought together high-throughput TCR immunosequencing, statistical association of individual TCRs with disease status, and machine learning. Study-wide conclusions, independent of this receptor: Most TCR sequences were observed very rarely across donors, whereas some public TCRs were present in many individuals. Three of the identified cytomegalovirus-associated TCR beta chains were confirmed in vitro to be specific for cytomegalovirus antigens. Cytomegalovirus status was reported to be diagnosed by the classifier with high specificity and sensitivity in both the original and validation cohorts. The study listed 150 to 200 TCR beta chains as associated with cytomegalovirus. All 120 or so repertoires were used to score co-occurrence in the validation cohort in a later analysis, because that analysis had no HLA typing for the cohort. Subsequent analysis determined that TCRs grouped into clusters in the first cohort also showed a tendency toward co-occurrence across the 90 to 150 validation repertoires, and 85% to 95% of cluster scores exceeded 0. The authors suggested that the approach could potentially be generalized to other disease states and immunological phenotypes.

Libraries were made using the immunoSEQ multiplex PCR assay. Regarding the original processing steps: A statistical classification framework was built for diagnosing cytomegalovirus status from the catalog of TCR beta chain sequences. TCRdb provides this immuneACCESS table in a form limited to in-frame rearrangements. Some clones are lacking; in checked studies, under half of them reflect an unresolved V gene, and why the rest are absent is not known. The DNA was the basis for D and trimming; V, J and clone size are from that table. The table for this sample lists about 110,000 clones; about 85% of them were counted only once. Over 2.5% of the sample comes from the top ten. Comment on this clone: Its antigen target is currently unknown. There are no base qualities to consult, and no much larger clone falls within one base.

V loses 5 bases of germline sequence and J loses 5 bases, and the interval between the two ends is 19 bases. The CDR3 runs 17 residues from the cysteine to the phenylalanine. Of the read, only the CDR3 DNA is kept; its 51 bases are in frame from base 1. The donors were included in the validation cohort of approximately 120 subjects, a group kept apart from the roughly 700-subject first cohort. The sequencing sample was made of PBMCs. The chain is made from TRBV23-1 and TRBJ2-6; the D gene is unclear. TRBV23-1 carries the ORF label, with uncertain function. The sequence came from a woman younger than 30 in good health and CMV-seronegative. CDR3 loop: CASSVYTQQSRANVLTF. The DNA is TGCGCCAGCAGTGTATATACGCAACAAAGTCGGGCCAACGTCCTGACTTTC.